The 24 T cell receptor beta chains reported below all come from one sample, sequenced in a study of T-cell memory formation after mild COVID-19. TCRdb itself ran the 5' RACE reads through MiXCR, one entry per CDR3 protein. The table records 550,000 to 650,000 distinct CDR3 sequences, 15% to 20% of them present only once. Sequencing was carried out using PBMCs or a T cell subset sorted from them (not recorded which). These receptors were taken from an adult woman who had mild COVID-19 (a few samples of this study predate the infection). Cell type and time point are not known.

This clonotype has ten or more counts. This chain connects TRBV29-1 to TRBJ1-1, with D possibly being TRBD1 (6 bases). Germline CDR1 is SQVTM and CDR2 is ANQGSEA. Trimming removed 6 bases from V and 4 bases from J, with 15 bases in between. CDR3 length: 13 amino acids. CDR3 DNA: TGCAGCGTGAACAGGGTAGGGATCACTGAAGCTTTCTTT. Translating it yields CSVNRVGITEAFF.

Only a few counts were recorded for this clonotype. The chain recombines TRBV6-6 with TRBJ2-3; 8 bases line up with TRBD2. The CDR3 has 15 residues. The V gene's germline CDR1 is MNHNY and CDR2 SVGAGI (reference sequence). J was trimmed by 1 base and V by 6 bases; bases with no gene match: 6. CDR3 protein: CASRLKTSGTDTQYF. CDR3 coding DNA: TGTGCCAGCAGACTTAAGACTAGCGGCACAGATACGCAGTATTTT.

The gene calls are TRBV7-9 and TRBJ2-6; TRBD1 agrees at 7 bases. Germline V CDR1 and CDR2: SEHNR, FQNEAQ (reference sequence). The CDR3 is made up of 18 amino acids. The trim removed 3 bases at V and 0 bases at J, leaving 8 bases unmatched. The CDR3 region has the DNA TGTGCCAGCAGCTTCGGGACAGTGCGGTTCTCTGGGGCCAACGTCCTGACTTTC. Residues: CASSFGTVRFSGANVLTF.

The chain combines TRBV20-1 with TRBJ2-7; the D is unclear. The length of the CDR3 is 14 residues. The ends were cut back, 6 bases at V and 1 base at J, with 16 bases in the middle. CDR1 is DFQATT, CDR2 SNEGSKA, per germline (reference sequence). The CDR3 here is CSASSDTESYEQYF. For the CDR3, the DNA is TGCAGTGCCAGCAGCGACACGGAATCCTACGAGCAGTACTTC.

As for this clonotype: It may be a read error: a sequence one base away is much more abundant. V gene TRBV20-1 combines with J gene TRBJ2-4; maybe TRBD2 (5 bases). The CDR3 runs to 13 residues. Germline V lookup: CDR1 DFQATT, CDR2 SNEGSKA (reference sequence). The CDR3 here is CRARELAKNIQYF. CDR3 bases: TGCAGGGCCCGGGAACTAGCCAAAAACATTCAGTACTTC.

The rearrangement joins TRBV3-1 to TRBJ2-4, with D maybe TRBD1 (6 bases). This CDR3 has 15 residues. CDR1 LGHDT and CDR2 YNNKEL come from the germline V gene (reference sequence). Trimming removed 4 bases at V and 5 bases at J, with 15 bases between. The CDR3 sequence: CASSRRVGAENIQYF. CDR3 in DNA: TGTGCCAGCAGCCGCCGCGTGGGGGCTGAAAACATTCAGTACTTC.

This clonotype was seen a few times. The chain employs TRBV4-1 and TRBJ1-2; a possible D gene is TRBD1 (5 bases). The CDR3 covers 15 residues. Trimming took off 4 bases at V and 7 bases at J, with 19 bases between the two ends. Germline V lookup: CDR1 MGHRA, CDR2 YSYEKL. The CDR3, as DNA: TGCGCCAGCAGCCCGGGACCTAACAGCTGGGGTGGCTACACCTTC. This gives the protein CASSPGPNSWGGYTF.

The rearrangement uses TRBV27 and TRBJ1-5; D not certain. Germline V CDR1 and CDR2: MNHEY, SMNVEV (reference sequence). The V end was cut by 1 base, the J end by 5 bases, with 3 bases between. The CDR3 extends over 12 amino acids. The CDR3 coding sequence is TGTGCCAGCAGTTTATTTGATCAGCCCCAGCATTTT. Protein product: CASSLFDQPQHF.

In its sample, this clonotype was seen a few times. The chain carries TRBV12-3 or TRBV12-4 and TRBJ2-2, with D uncertain. V lost 10 bases, J lost 3 bases, and 9 bases lay in between. This CDR3 contains 12 residues. The CDR3 DNA reads as TGTGCCATCGCTGAGTACACCGGGGAGCTGTTTTTT. Translated: CAIAEYTGELFF.

The chain is built from TRBV18 and TRBJ2-1, with 7 bases lining up with TRBD2. V trimming: 2 bases; J trimming: 0 bases; junction bases outside the gene matches: 4. Germline lookup yields CDR1 KGHSH and CDR2 LQKENI. This CDR3 has 16 amino acids. The CDR3 bases are TGTGCCAGCTCACCAAGACGGGAGGTCTCCTACAATGAGCAGTTCTTC. Translating it yields CASSPRREVSYNEQFF.

This clonotype was seen a handful of times. This chain joins TRBV7-2 and TRBJ1-6; D is ambiguous. The germline V and J ends were trimmed by 4 bases and 5 bases, with 9 bases remaining between them. This CDR3 is 14 amino acids long. Looked up from germline, CDR1 is SGHTA and CDR2 is FQGNSA. This chain's CDR3 is CASSSLANNSPLHF. CDR3 in DNA: TGTGCCAGCAGCTCCCTGGCGAATAATTCACCCCTCCACTTT.

The J gene is TRBJ2-3, the V gene TRBV5-1; D may match TRBD1 or TRBD2 (5 bases each). Between the trimmed V and J ends, which lost 1 base and 4 bases, there was a span of 10 bases. This CDR3 comprises 14 residues. Per germline, CDR1 SGHRS and CDR2 YFSETQ. The CDR3 region is CASSLHRGSDTQYF. CDR3 coding DNA: TGCGCCAGCAGCTTGCACCGGGGCTCAGATACGCAGTATTTT.

This clonotype was picked up a small number of times. J is TRBJ2-2 and V is TRBV24-1; D is ambiguous. Trimming cost V 6 bases and J 4 bases, with 5 bases left between them. The CDR3 totals 12 residues. CDR1 KGHDR and CDR2 SFDVKD come from the germline V gene. The CDR3 sequence: CATSRLTGELFF. CDR3 nucleotides: TGTGCCACCAGTCGACTCACCGGGGAGCTGTTTTTT.

This clonotype was detected many times. At one end the junction does not follow the germline gene, possibly because of a read error. DNA for the CDR3: TGTGCCAGCAGCTTAGCAAGAGAGACCCAGTACTTC. Its protein is CASSLARETQYF. This rearrangement joins TRBV5-1 to TRBJ2-5; D is unresolved. Germline loops: CDR1 SGHRS, CDR2 YFSETQ. CDR3 length: 12 residues. Full variable domain (rest looked up from reference TRBV5-1 and TRBJ2-5): KAGVTQTPRYLIKTRGQQVTLSCSPISGHRSVSWYQQTPGQGLQFLFEYFSETQRNKGNFPGRFSGRQFSNSRSEMNVSTLELGDSALYLCASSLARETQYFGPGTRLLVL.

The gene calls are TRBV20-1 and TRBJ1-2; 10 positions match TRBD1. Germline CDR1 and CDR2: DFQATT and SNEGSKA (reference sequence). The junction had 11 bases not matched to a gene; V was cut back by 5 bases and J by 8 bases. The CDR3 runs to 14 residues. The CDR3 nucleotides read TGCAGTGCTGCCCGGGACAGGGGACTAGGAGGCTACACCTTC. Its translation: CSAARDRGLGGYTF.

This sequence joins TRBV29-1 and TRBJ2-5; 8 bases fit TRBD1. The CDR3 covers 12 residues. Germline values: CDR1 SQVTM, CDR2 ANQGSEA. With 4 bases clipped from V and 5 bases from J, the junction kept 3 bases outside the gene matches. CDR3 loop: CSVVGQAETQYF. CDR3 nucleotides: TGCAGCGTTGTGGGACAGGCGGAGACCCAGTACTTC. Filled out from reference TRBV29-1 and TRBJ2-5, the complete variable domain reads SAVISQKPSRDICQRGTSLTIQCQVDSQVTMMFWYRQQPGQSLTLIATANQGSEATYESGFVIDKFPISRPNLTFSTLTVSNMSPEDSSIYLCSVVGQAETQYFGPGTRLLVL.

This clonotype was counted a few times. J is TRBJ2-3 and V is TRBV9; 9 bases are a match to TRBD2. V was pared by 4 bases and J by 5 bases, with 17 bases of the junction left unmatched. Germline V lookup: CDR1 SGDLS, CDR2 YYNGEE. The CDR3 consists of 18 residues. The CDR3 reads CASSSRGAGGGAGDTQYF. The CDR3 coding sequence is TGTGCCAGCAGCTCGAGAGGGGCCGGCGGGGGGGCCGGAGATACGCAGTATTTT.

J is TRBJ1-5 and V is TRBV12-3 or TRBV12-4, with TRBD1 identical over 8 bases. Unmatched junction bases numbered 5, after V lost 6 bases and J lost 1 base. The CDR3 runs to 15 residues. The CDR3 DNA follows: TGTGCCAGCAGCACAGGGGGAGGGAGCAATCAGCCCCAGCATTTT. Amino acid sequence: CASSTGGGSNQPQHF.

The V gene is TRBV3-1, the J gene TRBJ1-5; no reliable D call. The CDR3 has 15 amino acids. Germline CDR1 reads LGHDT; CDR2 reads YNNKEL (reference sequence). Between the trimmed V and J ends, which lost 0 bases and 2 bases, there was a span of 8 bases. Written as DNA, the CDR3 is TGTGCCAGCAGCCAAGATTTCGGGGGCAATCAGCCCCAGCATTTT. Amino acids: CASSQDFGGNQPQHF.

The chain employs TRBV4-1 and TRBJ2-7; 8 bases align to TRBD2. V shed 4 bases and J 2 bases; nucleotides not matched to a gene: 10. The CDR3 sequence is 16 residues long. Looked up from germline, CDR1 is MGHRA and CDR2 is YSYEKL. The CDR3 nucleotides are TGCGCCAGCAGCCCACCGGGGGGGGAGCGAACCTACGAGCAGTACTTC. Its protein product is CASSPPGGERTYEQYF.

This clonotype was seen more than once but under ten times. V is TRBV30 and J is TRBJ2-1; the match to TRBD2 covers 9 bases. The germline V gene has CDR1 GTSNPN and CDR2 SVGIG (reference sequence). The V and J ends lost 2 bases and 1 base, in that order; junction bases with no gene match: 9. The CDR3 length is 17 residues. As DNA, the CDR3 is TGTGCCTGGAGTCGGCTAGCGGGATCGAGTTCCTACAATGAGCAGTTCTTC. This codes for CAWSRLAGSSSYNEQFF. The whole variable domain, remainder taken from reference TRBV30 and TRBJ2-1, is SQTIHQWPATLVQPVGSPLSLECTVEGTSNPNLYWYRQAAGRGLQLLFYSVGIGQISSEVPQNLSASRPQDRQFILSSKKLLLSDSGFYLCAWSRLAGSSSYNEQFFGPGTRLTVL.

This clonotype was seen at least ten times. The germline gene is not matched at one end of the junction; a read error may be the cause. V gene TRBV12-3 or TRBV12-4 combines with J gene TRBJ1-5; D unclear. The CDR3 spans 14 residues. The CDR3 DNA reads TGTGCCAGCAGCTTAGGGAGACTTAATCAGCCCCAGCATTTT. As protein: CASSLGRLNQPQHF.

The J gene is TRBJ2-2, the V gene TRBV12-5, with a possible D match to TRBD1 (6 bases). There are 14 residues in the CDR3. Trimming cost V 7 bases and J 3 bases, with 12 bases left between them. Per germline, CDR1 LGHNT and CDR2 FRNRAP. In DNA, the CDR3 is TGTGCTAGTGATACGGACAGCTACACCGGGGAGCTGTTTTTT. This codes for CASDTDSYTGELFF.

Only a few counts were recorded for this clonotype. This chain joins TRBV4-2 and TRBJ2-7; no clear D. CDR1 is LGHNA and CDR2 is YNFKEQ in the germline V gene. V dropped 0 bases and J dropped 3 bases, with 15 bases sitting between them. The CDR3 extends over 16 amino acids. The CDR3 bases are TGTGCCAGCAGCCAAGATGCCGTCGAAACCCTCTACGAGCAGTACTTC. Amino acid sequence: CASSQDAVETLYEQYF.